Listed below are T cell receptor beta chains from one sample, sequenced in a study of cytotoxic CD8 clonotypes in ibrutinib-treated CLL. Assay: immunoSEQ multiplex PCR; the TCRdb copy retains only in-frame clones and omits some. The table has approximately 120,000 clones, roughly 60% seen once; the top ten hold around a third. The material was PBMCs, obtained after 24 months of ibrutinib treatment. Source of these receptors: a human donor with chronic lymphocytic leukemia. The CDR3 runs from the conserved cysteine through the conserved F or W. The order of the fields is V gene, clone size, J gene, D gene, CDR3 protein, CDR3 DNA. A D gene is named only where the DNA matches it firmly. The listing skips clone size in some rows; elsewhere it reads once, few, many or a size class.

TRBV6-1	NA	TRBJ2-2	NA	CASSETGGTGELFF	TGTGCCAGCAGTGAAACAGGAGGAACCGGGGAGCTGTTTTTT
TRBV28	NA	TRBJ2-1	NA	CASSGFSQLRVWNEQFF	TGTGCCAGCAGTGGGTTCTCGCAACTAAGGGTTTGGAATGAGCAGTTCTTC
TRBV18	NA	TRBJ2-7	NA	CASSLRSYEQYF	TGTGCCAGCTCACTCCGCTCCTACGAGCAGTACTTC
TRBV4-2	medium-sized	TRBJ1-4	NA	CASSRAGGGEDEKLFF	TGTGCCAGCAGCAGGGCAGGCGGTGGGGAAGATGAAAAACTGTTTTTT
TRBV21-1	NA	TRBJ1-5	NA	CASSRSGLTDQPQHF	TGTGCCAGCAGCAGAAGTGGACTGACCGATCAGCCCCAGCATTTT
TRBV9	NA	TRBJ2-1	NA	CASSRIENEQFF	TGTGCCAGCAGCCGGATCGAAAATGAGCAGTTCTTC
TRBV9	NA	TRBJ1-3	TRBD1	CASSSGTENTIYF	TGTGCCAGCAGCTCGGGGACAGAAAACACCATATATTTT
TRBV7-2	NA	TRBJ2-6	NA	CASSLSRSGANVLTF	TGTGCCAGCAGCTTAAGTCGCTCTGGGGCCAACGTCCTGACTTTC
TRBV5-6	NA	TRBJ2-1	NA	CASSFNNEQFF	TGTGCCAGCAGCTTTAACAATGAGCAGTTCTTC
TRBV5-5	NA	TRBJ1-1	NA	CASSPGTSNTEAFF	TGTGCCAGCAGCCCCGGGACATCGAACACTGAAGCTTTCTTT
TRBV5-1	few	TRBJ2-7	TRBD1	CASSSLGQGSSYEQYF	TGCGCCAGCAGCTCTTTGGGACAGGGATCCTCCTACGAGCAGTACTTC
TRBV6-1	NA	TRBJ1-2	NA	CASSDREGYGYTF	TGTGCCAGCAGTGATCGGGAAGGATATGGCTACACCTTC
TRBV6-6	NA	TRBJ2-6	NA	CASSLRAGANVLTF	TGTGCCAGCAGTTTGAGAGCTGGGGCCAACGTCCTGACTTTC
TRBV2	NA	TRBJ2-5	NA	CASSEDRPQETQYF	TGTGCCAGCAGTGAAGACAGGCCTCAAGAGACCCAGTACTTC
TRBV6-1	NA	TRBJ1-1	NA	CASSEALRGPRYTEAFF	TGTGCCAGCAGTGAAGCGCTCCGGGGGCCTCGCTACACTGAAGCTTTCTTT
TRBV15	NA	TRBJ2-5	NA	CATSEAGLGDPETQYF	TGTGCCACCAGCGAGGCGGGACTTGGGGACCCAGAGACCCAGTACTTC
TRBV2	few	TRBJ2-1	NA	CASSPYNEQFF	TGTGCCAGCAGTCCGTACAATGAGCAGTTCTTC
TRBV5-1	NA	TRBJ2-5	TRBD1	CASSRTGETQYF	TGCGCCAGCAGCCGGACAGGAGAGACCCAGTACTTC
TRBV30	NA	TRBJ2-5	NA	CAWQLRREETQYF	TGTGCCTGGCAGCTGAGGAGGGAAGAGACCCAGTACTTC
TRBV5-1	NA	TRBJ2-2	TRBD2	CASSLIVAGGATGELFF	TGCGCCAGCAGCTTGATCGTTGCCGGGGGGGCGACTGGGGAGCTGTTTTTT
TRBV5-4	few	TRBJ2-3	TRBD2	CASSLTSGGSTDTQYF	TGTGCCAGCAGCTTGACTAGCGGGGGAAGCACAGATACGCAGTATTTT
TRBV5-3	NA	TRBJ2-1	NA	CARSRPGLWNEQFF	TGTGCCAGAAGTCGTCCGGGACTTTGGAATGAGCAGTTCTTC
TRBV28	NA	TRBJ1-5	NA	CATYTGTYSNQPQHF	TGTGCCACCTATACCGGGACATATAGCAATCAGCCCCAGCATTTT
TRBV20-1	NA	TRBJ2-2	NA	CSARWGRELFF	TGCAGTGCTAGGTGGGGCCGAGAGCTGTTTTTT
TRBV5-1	NA	TRBJ2-7	TRBD1	CASSPAGTGAREQYF	TGCGCCAGCAGCCCGGCTGGGACAGGGGCAAGGGAGCAGTACTTC
TRBV5-1	NA	TRBJ2-1	NA	CASSLGGQINEQFF	TGCGCCAGCAGCTTGGGGGGCCAGATCAATGAGCAGTTCTTC